The 30 T cell receptor beta chains below all came from one sample that was sequenced in a study of beta chain features in type 1 diabetes. Of the isolated RNA, all was reverse transcribed, and so the sequenced material was expressed TCRB transcripts. Some clones are missing from TCRdb's copy, which holds only in-frame ones; the method was immunoSEQ multiplex PCR. The sample holds 400,000 to 450,000 clones, around 14% seen once. The source material was naive CD4+ T cells from blood. The receptors were sampled from a man younger than 40 in good health.

This chain links TRBV5-6 with TRBJ2-6; the D is unclear. Germline CDR1 and CDR2: SGHDT and YYEEEE. Trimming took off 4 bases at V and 0 bases at J, with 8 bases between the two ends. The CDR3 contains 15 residues. The CDR3 reads CASSQFDSGANVLTF. In DNA, the CDR3 is TGTGCCAGCAGCCAATTCGACTCTGGGGCCAACGTCCTGACTTTC.

V gene TRBV6-5 combines with J gene TRBJ1-1; D is uncertain. The CDR3 runs 13 residues. The germline CDR1 and CDR2 sequences are MNHEY and SVGAGI. Trimming cost V 7 bases and J 8 bases, with 17 bases left between them. The CDR3 spells CASTRSAATEAFF. The CDR3 DNA is TGTGCCAGCACGCGATCGGCGGCAACAGAAGCTTTCTTT.

The rearrangement uses TRBV29-1 and TRBJ2-1; TRBD2 matches at 12 bases. In germline, CDR1 is SQVTM, CDR2 ANQGSEA. The CDR3 runs 14 residues. The V segment lost 4 bases and the J segment 4 bases; nucleotides outside the gene matches: 2. The CDR3 nucleotides read TGCAGCGTTGTGCTAGCGGGAGGGTACAATGAGCAGTTCTTC. Encoded protein: CSVVLAGGYNEQFF.

This clone was picked up a small number of times. The same CDR3 is also encoded by other DNA sequences in this sample. The chain uses TRBV6-6 and TRBJ2-1; the D is unclear. The CDR3 loop spans 14 amino acids. In germline, CDR1 is MNHNY, CDR2 SVGAGI (reference sequence). The V gene lost 0 bases and the J gene lost 6 bases, with 9 bases spanning the gap. CDR3 DNA sequence: TGTGCCAGCAGTTACTCGACGCGGCGCAATGAGCAGTTCTTC. This sequence encodes CASSYSTRRNEQFF.

Worth noting for this clone: Additional DNA sequences in this sample encode the identical CDR3. The CDR3 sequence: CASSPAYEQYF. CDR3 nucleotide sequence: TGTGCCAGCAGCCCAGCCTACGAGCAGTACTTC. The chain couples TRBV7-2 to TRBJ2-7; no firm D call. V lost 5 bases, J lost 2 bases, and 4 bases lay in between. The CDR3 is 11 residues long. Germline CDR1 SGHTA, CDR2 FQGNSA.

CDR3 coding DNA: TGTGCCATCAACGAGGGCGTCACAGATACGCAGTATTTT. Protein: CAINEGVTDTQYF. J is TRBJ2-3 and V is TRBV10-3, with a possible D match to TRBD2 (5 bases). From germline, CDR1 is ENHRY and CDR2 SYGVKD. V was clipped by 7 bases and J by 2 bases, with 10 bases between them. The CDR3 length is 13 residues.

The CDR3 loop reads CASGLEVGETQYF. The CDR3 bases are TGTGCCAGCGGTTTGGAGGTCGGAGAGACCCAGTACTTC. The V gene is TRBV2, the J gene TRBJ2-5; weak D call: TRBD2 (5 bases). V shed 8 bases and J shed 4 bases, with 14 bases lying between them. The CDR3 has 13 amino acids. Germline assignment: CDR1 SNHLY and CDR2 FYNNEI. Supplemented by reference TRBV2 and TRBJ2-5, the full variable domain reads EPEVTQTPSHQVTQMGQEVILRCVPISNHLYFYWYRQILGQKVEFLVSFYNNEISEKSEIFDDQFSVERPDGSNFTLKIRSTKLEDSAMYFCASGLEVGETQYFGPGTRLLVL.

The table lists this clone with a few counts. The chain links TRBV5-1 to TRBJ2-1; no clear D. The V gene's germline CDR1 is SGHRS and CDR2 YFSETQ. This CDR3 has 15 residues. V lost 0 bases and J 0 bases, leaving 7 bases between the germline ends. CDR3 sequence (DNA): TGCGCCAGCAGCTTGGAGGCAGGCTCCTACAATGAGCAGTTCTTC. Its protein is CASSLEAGSYNEQFF. The full variable domain, with the rest looked up from reference TRBV5-1 and TRBJ2-1, is KAGVTQTPRYLIKTRGQQVTLSCSPISGHRSVSWYQQTPGQGLQFLFEYFSETQRNKGNFPGRFSGRQFSNSRSEMNVSTLELGDSALYLCASSLEAGSYNEQFFGPGTRLTVL.

To note about this clone: At the DNA level, this CDR3 is encoded by other sequences in the same sample as well. This rearrangement joins TRBV29-1 to TRBJ2-1; D might be TRBD1 or TRBD2, each matching 6 bases. The CDR3 has 14 residues. Germline V gene sequence: CDR1 SQVTM, CDR2 ANQGSEA. V lost 4 bases and J 0 bases, leaving 10 bases between the germline ends. CDR3 loop: CSVGGASSYNEQFF. DNA of the CDR3: TGCAGCGTTGGGGGGGCCAGCTCCTACAATGAGCAGTTCTTC.

J is TRBJ2-5 and V is TRBV5-1; no clear D gene. V was trimmed by 7 bases and J by 6 bases, leaving 10 bases between them. Looked up from germline, CDR1 is SGHRS and CDR2 is YFSETQ. The CDR3 is made up of 11 amino acids. The CDR3 DNA reads TGCGCCAGCCGCTCAATTCAGACCCAGTACTTC. This sequence encodes CASRSIQTQYF.

J is TRBJ2-2 and V is TRBV7-9, with TRBD1 as a possible D gene (5 bases). The CDR3 contains 14 residues. Deletions cut 3 bases from V and 16 bases from J, with 21 bases between. Germline CDR1 reads SEHNR; CDR2 reads FQNEAQ (reference sequence). In nucleotides, the CDR3 is TGTGCCAGCAGCTTGGTGTCAGGGCCCGGAAAATCGTTTTTT. Protein: CASSLVSGPGKSFF.

This clone turned up a few times. The chain has TRBV30 and TRBJ2-1, with 9 bases identical to TRBD2. The CDR3 covers 14 residues. The germline V gene has CDR1 GTSNPN and CDR2 SVGIG (reference sequence). The ends lost 2 bases at V and 9 bases at J; junction bases unmatched: 8. Written as DNA, the CDR3 is TGTGCCTGGAGTCCGGGACTAGCTGAAGGTGAGCAGTTCTTC. Its protein product is CAWSPGLAEGEQFF.

The V call is TRBV25-1, the J call TRBJ2-5; TRBD2 agrees at 14 bases. The germline V gene has CDR1 MGHDK and CDR2 SYGVNS. The CDR3 covers 17 residues. V trimming: 6 bases; J trimming: 4 bases; junction bases outside the gene matches: 10. The CDR3, as DNA: TGTGCCAGCAGGCCCCCCCAAGGACTAGCGGGGGGAGAGACCCAGTACTTC. Its translation: CASRPPQGLAGGETQYF.

The rearrangement joins TRBV7-9 to TRBJ2-7; D is possibly TRBD1 or TRBD2 (5 bases each). V was clipped by 3 bases and J by 5 bases, with 14 bases between them. CDR3 length: 14 residues. The germline gives CDR1 SEHNR, CDR2 FQNEAQ (reference sequence). CDR3 nucleotides: TGTGCCAGCAGCTTCTGGGACCGGGGCCACGAGCAGTACTTC. Translated: CASSFWDRGHEQYF.

V usage is TRBV7-6 and J usage is TRBJ1-1, with D unclear. Germline V gene data show CDR1 as SGHVS and CDR2 as FNYEAQ. This CDR3 has 15 residues. Trimming shortened V by 5 bases and J by 3 bases, and 16 bases separated the two germline ends. The CDR3 loop is CASSTLSGTYTEAFF. The CDR3 nucleotides are TGTGCCAGCAGCACACTTTCAGGCACGTACACTGAAGCTTTCTTT.

This clone has a single count. The chain carries TRBV6-5 and TRBJ2-1; TRBD1 agrees at 10 bases. Germline V gene data show CDR1 as MNHEY and CDR2 as SVGAGI. The V and J ends lost 5 bases and 9 bases, in that order; junction bases with no gene match: 7. The CDR3 extends over 14 amino acids. DNA of the CDR3: TGTGCCAGCAGTAGCGGGACAGGGGTAGGTGAGCAGTTCTTC. This gives the protein CASSSGTGVGEQFF.

The J gene is TRBJ1-1, the V gene TRBV4-1, with 8 bases aligning to TRBD1. CDR3 length: 12 amino acids. CDR1 is MGHRA, CDR2 YSYEKL, per germline. V was pared by 5 bases and J by 11 bases, with 7 bases of the junction left unmatched. CDR3 region: CASSTPGQDAFF. Here the CDR3 DNA reads TGCGCCAGCAGCACACCGGGACAGGATGCTTTCTTT.

Notes on this clone: Within the sample, other DNA sequences also encode this same CDR3. V and J are TRBV18 and TRBJ1-2, with D unresolved. From germline, CDR1 is KGHSH and CDR2 LQKENI. Trimming removed 6 bases from V and 3 bases from J, with 8 bases in between. This CDR3 comprises 12 residues. The CDR3 sequence is CASSPGDYGYTF. CDR3 bases: TGTGCCAGCTCCCCGGGTGACTATGGCTACACCTTC.

This clone was seen more than once but under ten times. The chain links TRBV7-8 to TRBJ1-2, with D perhaps matching TRBD1 (5 bases). From germline, CDR1 is SGHVS and CDR2 FQNEAQ. V was cut by 5 bases and J by 4 bases, with 11 bases left in between. The CDR3 has 13 residues. This CDR3 is CASSLQGFYGYTF. Here the CDR3 DNA reads TGTGCCAGCAGCCTCCAGGGCTTCTATGGCTACACCTTC.

This clone has more than one count but fewer than ten. The chain uses TRBV14 and TRBJ2-1; 10 positions agree with TRBD2. CDR3 length: 17 amino acids. V was clipped by 3 bases and J by 4 bases; unmatched bases: 9. The V gene's germline CDR1 is SGHDN and CDR2 FVKESK. This CDR3 reads CASSHKASGRLYNEQFF. As DNA, the CDR3 is TGTGCCAGCAGCCATAAGGCTAGCGGGAGATTATACAATGAGCAGTTCTTC.

The chain has TRBV19 and TRBJ2-1; the match to TRBD2 covers 7 bases. The V and J ends lost 8 bases and 3 bases, in that order; junction bases with no gene match: 4. The CDR3 extends over 13 amino acids. The germline gives CDR1 LNHDA, CDR2 SQIVND (reference sequence). Here the CDR3 reads CASREENYNEQFF. The CDR3 DNA follows: TGTGCCAGTCGGGAGGAAAACTACAATGAGCAGTTCTTC.

This clone has just a few counts. The V and J genes are TRBV7-2 and TRBJ2-5; 9 positions match TRBD2. CDR3 length: 15 amino acids. Germline V gene lookup returns CDR1 SGHTA and CDR2 FQGNSA. Unmatched junction bases numbered 8, after V lost 5 bases and J lost 4 bases. The CDR3 is CASSPSSGSIETQYF. CDR3 nucleotides: TGTGCCAGCAGCCCCAGTAGCGGGAGCATAGAGACCCAGTACTTC.

The chain uses TRBV29-1 and TRBJ1-2; no clear D. This CDR3 is 8 amino acids long. CDR1 and CDR2 (germline): SQVTM, ANQGSEA. Trimming removed 7 bases at V and 6 bases at J, with 3 bases between. The chain's CDR3 is CSADGYTF. As DNA, the CDR3 is TGCAGCGCTGATGGCTACACCTTC.

The chain combines TRBV18 with TRBJ2-3; 12 nucleotides match TRBD2. The V segment lost 3 bases and the J segment 6 bases; nucleotides outside the gene matches: 16. The CDR3 totals 19 residues. Germline V gives CDR1 KGHSH, CDR2 LQKENI. The CDR3: CASSPEAQHWTSGADTQYF. The CDR3 DNA reads TGTGCCAGCTCACCTGAGGCCCAACACTGGACTAGCGGGGCGGATACGCAGTATTTT.

This chain connects TRBV29-1 to TRBJ2-7, with D possibly being TRBD1 (6 bases). CDR1 and CDR2 (germline): SQVTM, ANQGSEA. This CDR3 region has 12 residues. V was cut by 7 bases and J by 3 bases, with 13 bases left in between. Here the CDR3 reads CSATADSYEQYF. In DNA form, the CDR3 reads TGCAGCGCTACAGCGGACAGCTACGAGCAGTACTTC.

This clone was seen a few times. The CDR3 DNA reads TGTGCCAGCAGCGTAGCGGGAGGGGTCACCGGGGAGCTGTTTTTT. Translated, it gives CASSVAGGVTGELFF. This sequence joins TRBV9 and TRBJ2-2; TRBD2 agrees at 8 bases. Germline trimming cut 0 bases from V and 4 bases from J; bases unmatched to any gene: 2. CDR3 length: 15 residues. In germline, CDR1 is SGDLS, CDR2 YYNGEE.

This clone was picked up a small number of times. The rearrangement joins TRBV15 to TRBJ2-5; D unclear. Germline V CDR1 and CDR2: LNHNV, YYDKDF (reference sequence). The V end was cut by 3 bases, the J end by 0 bases, with 8 bases between. The CDR3 contains 14 residues. The CDR3 region is CATSSDLYQETQYF. The CDR3 DNA sequence: TGTGCCACCAGCAGCGACCTGTACCAAGAGACCCAGTACTTC.

The V call is TRBV7-9, the J call TRBJ2-2; D ambiguous. Trimming left V 3 bases short and J 0 bases short, with 8 bases between. Germline V gene sequence: CDR1 SEHNR, CDR2 FQNEAQ (reference sequence). The CDR3 loop spans 15 amino acids. DNA of the CDR3: TGTGCCAGCAGCTTGTCCAACGCGAACACCGGGGAGCTGTTTTTT. This translates into CASSLSNANTGELFF.

The chain carries TRBV7-2 and TRBJ2-5, with D possibly TRBD1 on 5 matching bases. V gave up 5 bases and J gave up 1 base, with 20 bases separating them. The germline CDR1 and CDR2 sequences are SGHTA and FQGNSA. This CDR3 comprises 17 residues. The CDR3 bases are TGTGCCAGCAGCCCCCAGGGCCGTATTAAAGGCCAAGAGACCCAGTACTTC. Protein product: CASSPQGRIKGQETQYF.

The rearrangement joins TRBV7-2 to TRBJ1-5; TRBD1 might be the D (6 bases). This CDR3 has 14 amino acids. Germline CDR1 SGHTA, CDR2 FQGNSA. V lost 7 bases and J 3 bases, leaving 13 bases between the germline ends. This CDR3 reads CASTATGPNQPQHF. The DNA for the CDR3 is TGTGCCAGCACCGCGACAGGCCCCAATCAGCCCCAGCATTTT.